A single sample is the source of the 3 T cell receptor beta chains below, sequenced in a study of beta chain features in type 1 diabetes. Every bit of the isolated RNA underwent reverse transcription, so sequencing read expressed TCRB transcripts. The data were produced by immunoSEQ multiplex PCR, yet TCRdb's version contains in-frame clones alone and is incomplete. The profile shows more than 300,000 clones, roughly 12% of them singletons. The antigens of these receptors remain unknown. Points from the study as a whole: Moderately but significantly shorter TCRB CDR3s were found in Type 1 diabetes patients in all four CD4+ subsets.

The sample was naive CD4+ T cells from blood. The receptors were gathered from a woman between 18 and 29 years old with type 1 diabetes.

This clone has just a few counts. The chain joins TRBV18 to TRBJ2-7; D is possibly TRBD1 (6 bases). The germline V gene has CDR1 KGHSH and CDR2 LQKENI. Trimming removed 3 bases from V and 5 bases from J, with 20 bases in between. CDR3 size: 16 residues. The CDR3 nucleotides read TGTGCCAGCTCACCGCCGACAGGCCCAATGGGACACGAGCAGTACTTC. Translation: CASSPPTGPMGHEQYF.

This clone appeared a few times. J is TRBJ2-1 and V is TRBV5-1; D is perhaps TRBD2 (6 bases). Germline CDR1 and CDR2: SGHRS and YFSETQ. Trimming removed 4 bases at V and 8 bases at J, with 16 bases between. This CDR3 is 14 amino acids long. The CDR3 DNA follows: TGCGCCAGCAGCCCCCGGCGGCCGGGGGATGAGCAGTTCTTC. Translated, it gives CASSPRRPGDEQFF.

This clone occurred a few times. V is TRBV5-1 and J is TRBJ1-1; D remains ambiguous. The CDR3 contains 12 residues. The germline V gene encodes CDR1 SGHRS and CDR2 YFSETQ. Trimming took 4 bases from V and 0 from J, leaving 4 bases between them. The CDR3 protein is CASSEMNTEAFF. Written as DNA, the CDR3 is TGCGCCAGCAGCGAGATGAACACTGAAGCTTTCTTT.